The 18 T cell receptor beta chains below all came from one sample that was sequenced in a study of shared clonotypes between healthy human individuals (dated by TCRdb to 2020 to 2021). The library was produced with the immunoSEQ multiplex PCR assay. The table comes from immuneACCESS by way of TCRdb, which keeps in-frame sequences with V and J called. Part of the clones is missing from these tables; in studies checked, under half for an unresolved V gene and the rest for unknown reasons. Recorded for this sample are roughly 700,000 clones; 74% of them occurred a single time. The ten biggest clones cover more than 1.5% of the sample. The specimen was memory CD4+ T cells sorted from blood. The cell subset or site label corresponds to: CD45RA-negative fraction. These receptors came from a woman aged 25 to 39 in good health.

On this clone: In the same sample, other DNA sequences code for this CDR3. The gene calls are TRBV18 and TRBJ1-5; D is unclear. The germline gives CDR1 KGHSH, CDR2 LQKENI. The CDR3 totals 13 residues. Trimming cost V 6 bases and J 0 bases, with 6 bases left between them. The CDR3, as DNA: TGTGCCAGCTCCTCTTATAGCAATCAGCCCCAGCATTTT. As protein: CASSSYSNQPQHF. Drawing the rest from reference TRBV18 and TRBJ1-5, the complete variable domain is NAGVMQNPRHLVRRRGQEARLRCSPMKGHSHVYWYRQLPEEGLKFMVYLQKENIIDESGMPKERFSAEFPKEGPSILRIQQVVRGDSAAYFCASSSYSNQPQHFGDGTRLSIL.

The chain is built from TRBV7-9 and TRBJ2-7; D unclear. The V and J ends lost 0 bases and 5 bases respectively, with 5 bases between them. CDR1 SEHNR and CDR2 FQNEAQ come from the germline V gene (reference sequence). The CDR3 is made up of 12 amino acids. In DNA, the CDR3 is TGTGCCAGCAGCTTAGCGGGCCACGAGCAGTACTTC. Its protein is CASSLAGHEQYF.

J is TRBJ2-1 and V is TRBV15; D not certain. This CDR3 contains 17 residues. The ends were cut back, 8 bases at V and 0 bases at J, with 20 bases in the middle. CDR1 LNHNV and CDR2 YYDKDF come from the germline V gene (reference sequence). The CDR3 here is CATSEPAGLGSYNEQFF. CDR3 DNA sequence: TGTGCCACCTCAGAGCCTGCTGGTCTTGGCTCCTACAATGAGCAGTTCTTC.

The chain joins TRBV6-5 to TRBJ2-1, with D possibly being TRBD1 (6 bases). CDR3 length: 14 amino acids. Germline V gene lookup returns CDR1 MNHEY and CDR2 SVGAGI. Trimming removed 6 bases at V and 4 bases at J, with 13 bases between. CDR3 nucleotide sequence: TGTGCCAGCAGCACCAGAAGGGGGTACAATGAGCAGTTCTTC. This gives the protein CASSTRRGYNEQFF.

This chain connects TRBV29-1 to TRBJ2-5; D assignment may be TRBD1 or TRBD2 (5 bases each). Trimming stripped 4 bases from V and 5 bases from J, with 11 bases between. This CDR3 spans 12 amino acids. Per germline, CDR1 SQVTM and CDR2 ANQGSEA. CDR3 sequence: CSVGDGAETQYF. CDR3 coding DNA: TGCAGCGTTGGGGACGGGGCCGAGACCCAGTACTTC.

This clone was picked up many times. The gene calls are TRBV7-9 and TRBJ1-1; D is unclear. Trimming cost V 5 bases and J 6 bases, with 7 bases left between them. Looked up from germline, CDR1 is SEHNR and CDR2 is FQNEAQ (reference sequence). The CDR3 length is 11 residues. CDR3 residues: CASSELAEAFF. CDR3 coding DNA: TGTGCCAGCAGCGAACTAGCTGAAGCTTTCTTT.

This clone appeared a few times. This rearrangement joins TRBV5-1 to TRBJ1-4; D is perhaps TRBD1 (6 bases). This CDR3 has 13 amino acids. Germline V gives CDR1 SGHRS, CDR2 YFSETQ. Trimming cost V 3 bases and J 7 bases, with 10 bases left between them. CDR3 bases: TGCGCCAGCAGCTGGACAGCTGGTGAAAAACTGTTTTTT. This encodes CASSWTAGEKLFF.

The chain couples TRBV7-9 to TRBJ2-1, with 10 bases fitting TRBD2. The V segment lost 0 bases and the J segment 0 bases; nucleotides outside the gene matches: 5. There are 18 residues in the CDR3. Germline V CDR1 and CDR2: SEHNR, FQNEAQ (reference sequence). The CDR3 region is CASSLARTSGHSYNEQFF. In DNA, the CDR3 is TGTGCCAGCAGCTTAGCGAGGACTAGCGGCCACTCCTACAATGAGCAGTTCTTC.

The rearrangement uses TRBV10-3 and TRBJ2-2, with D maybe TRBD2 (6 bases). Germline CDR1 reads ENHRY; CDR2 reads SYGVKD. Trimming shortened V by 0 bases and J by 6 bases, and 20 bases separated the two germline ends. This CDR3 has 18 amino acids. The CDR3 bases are TGTGCCATCAGTGAGTCGTCAGGGAGACAGACTAGGGCCGGGGAGCTGTTTTTT. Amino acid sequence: CAISESSGRQTRAGELFF.

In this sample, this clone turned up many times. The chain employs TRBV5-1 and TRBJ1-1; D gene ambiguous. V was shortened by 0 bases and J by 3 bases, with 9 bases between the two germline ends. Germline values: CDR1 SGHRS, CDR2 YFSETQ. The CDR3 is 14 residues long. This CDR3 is CASSLGQVDTEAFF. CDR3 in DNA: TGCGCCAGCAGCTTGGGGCAGGTGGACACTGAAGCTTTCTTT.

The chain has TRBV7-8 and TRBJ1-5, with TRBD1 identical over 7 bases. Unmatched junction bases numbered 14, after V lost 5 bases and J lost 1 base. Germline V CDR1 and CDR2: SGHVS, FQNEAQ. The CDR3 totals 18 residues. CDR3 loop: CASSRIASGTASNQPQHF. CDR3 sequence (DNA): TGTGCCAGCAGCCGAATAGCTTCCGGGACAGCCAGCAATCAGCCCCAGCATTTT. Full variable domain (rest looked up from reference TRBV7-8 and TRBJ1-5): GAGVSQSPRYKVAKRGQDVALRCDPISGHVSLFWYQQALGQGPEFLTYFQNEAQLDKSGLPSDRFFAERPEGSVSTLKIQRTQQEDSAVYLCASSRIASGTASNQPQHFGDGTRLSIL.

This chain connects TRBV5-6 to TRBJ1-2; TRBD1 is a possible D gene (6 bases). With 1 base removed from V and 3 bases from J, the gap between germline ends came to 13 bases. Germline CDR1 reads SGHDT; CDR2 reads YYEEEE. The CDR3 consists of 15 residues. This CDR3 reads CASSLLGAQDYGYTF. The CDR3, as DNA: TGTGCCAGCAGCTTGTTGGGGGCGCAAGACTATGGCTACACCTTC.

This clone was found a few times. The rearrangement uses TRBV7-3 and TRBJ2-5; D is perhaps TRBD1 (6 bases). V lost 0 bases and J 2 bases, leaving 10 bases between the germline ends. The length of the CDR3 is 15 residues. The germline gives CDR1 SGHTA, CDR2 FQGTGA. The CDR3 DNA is TGTGCCAGCAGCTTAACAGCAGGGGTTCAAGAGACCCAGTACTTC. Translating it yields CASSLTAGVQETQYF. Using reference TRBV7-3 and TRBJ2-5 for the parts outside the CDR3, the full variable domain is GAGVSQTPSNKVTEKGKYVELRCDPISGHTALYWYRQSLGQGPEFLIYFQGTGAADDSGLPNDRFFAVRPEGSVSTLKIQRTERGDSAVYLCASSLTAGVQETQYFGPGTRLLVL.

In DNA form, the CDR3 reads TGTGCCAGCAGTTCACAGGGAACGGGAGTAGGAAATGAGCAGTTCTTC. Amino acids: CASSSQGTGVGNEQFF. This chain connects TRBV28 to TRBJ2-1; tentatively, D is TRBD1 or TRBD2 (6 bases each). This CDR3 has 16 amino acids. V lost 4 bases to trimming and J lost 7 bases, with 20 bases between them. CDR1 MDHEN and CDR2 SYDVKM come from the germline V gene.

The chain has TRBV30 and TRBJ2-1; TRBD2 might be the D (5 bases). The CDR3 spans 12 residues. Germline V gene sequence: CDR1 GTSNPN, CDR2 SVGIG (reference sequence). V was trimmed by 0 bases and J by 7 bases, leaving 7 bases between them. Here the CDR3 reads CAWSVRGNEQFF. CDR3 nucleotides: TGTGCCTGGAGTGTACGAGGGAATGAGCAGTTCTTC.

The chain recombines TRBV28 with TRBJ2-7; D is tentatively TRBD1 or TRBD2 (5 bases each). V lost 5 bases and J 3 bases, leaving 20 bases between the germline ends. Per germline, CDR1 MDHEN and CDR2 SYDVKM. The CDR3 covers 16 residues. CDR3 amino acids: CASSPPGAPSLYEQYF. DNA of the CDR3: TGTGCCAGCAGTCCGCCCGGGGCCCCCTCACTCTACGAGCAGTACTTC.

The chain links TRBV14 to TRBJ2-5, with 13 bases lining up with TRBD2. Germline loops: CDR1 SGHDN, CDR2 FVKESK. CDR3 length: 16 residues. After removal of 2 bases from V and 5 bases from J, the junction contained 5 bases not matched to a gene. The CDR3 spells CASSQRGTSGTETQYF. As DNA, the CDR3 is TGTGCCAGCAGCCAAAGAGGGACTAGCGGGACGGAGACCCAGTACTTC.

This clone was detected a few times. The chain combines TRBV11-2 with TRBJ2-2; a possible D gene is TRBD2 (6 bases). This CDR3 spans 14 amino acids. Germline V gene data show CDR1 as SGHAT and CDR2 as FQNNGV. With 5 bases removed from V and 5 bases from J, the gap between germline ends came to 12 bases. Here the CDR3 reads CASSGAGWTGELFF. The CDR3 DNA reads TGTGCCAGCAGCGGGGCGGGATGGACCGGGGAGCTGTTTTTT.